What follows is one T cell receptor (beta chain) and its context. This sample was included in a study of T cells in localized non-small cell lung cancer. CDR1 SGHVS and CDR2 FQNEAQ come from the germline V gene. Trimming took 5 bases from V and 2 from J; bases not matched to a gene: 6. This CDR3 is built from 14 residues. Some clones are missing from TCRdb's copy, which holds only in-frame ones; the method was immunoSEQ multiplex PCR. Of about 36,000 clones listed, approximately 88% were seen once; the top ten hold less than 9%. This clonotype was obtained from a woman between 40 and 69 years old with stage I lung adenocarcinoma. The rearrangement uses TRBV7-8 and TRBJ2-7; 7 bases fit TRBD2. The sequences come from peripheral blood, collected before any cancer treatment. The CDR3 reads CASSGGTTTYEQYF. The DNA of the CDR3 is TGTGCCAGCAGCGGCGGGACTACCACCTACGAGCAGTACTTC.